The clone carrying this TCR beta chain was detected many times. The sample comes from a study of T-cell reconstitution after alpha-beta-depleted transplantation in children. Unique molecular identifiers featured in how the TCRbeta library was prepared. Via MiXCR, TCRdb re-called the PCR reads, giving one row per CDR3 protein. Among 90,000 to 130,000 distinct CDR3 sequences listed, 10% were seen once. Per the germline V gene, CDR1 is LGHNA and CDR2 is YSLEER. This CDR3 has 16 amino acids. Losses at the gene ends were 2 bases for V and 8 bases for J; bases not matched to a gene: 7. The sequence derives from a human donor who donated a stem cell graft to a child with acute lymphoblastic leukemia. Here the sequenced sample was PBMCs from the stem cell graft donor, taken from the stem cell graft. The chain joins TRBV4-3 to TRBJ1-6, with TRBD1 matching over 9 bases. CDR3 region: CASSQIVGQGYSPLHF. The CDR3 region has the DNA TGCGCCAGCAGCCAAATAGTAGGACAGGGGTATTCACCCCTCCACTTT.